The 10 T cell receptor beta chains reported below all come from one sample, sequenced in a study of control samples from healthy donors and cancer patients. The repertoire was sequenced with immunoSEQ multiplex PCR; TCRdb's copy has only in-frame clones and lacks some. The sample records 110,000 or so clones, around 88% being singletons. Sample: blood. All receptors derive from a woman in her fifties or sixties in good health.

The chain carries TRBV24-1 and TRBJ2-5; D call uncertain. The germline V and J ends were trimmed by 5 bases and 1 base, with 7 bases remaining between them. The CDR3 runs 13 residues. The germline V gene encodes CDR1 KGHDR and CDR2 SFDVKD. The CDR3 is CATSVDTQETQYF. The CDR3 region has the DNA TGTGCCACCAGTGTCGACACCCAAGAGACCCAGTACTTC.

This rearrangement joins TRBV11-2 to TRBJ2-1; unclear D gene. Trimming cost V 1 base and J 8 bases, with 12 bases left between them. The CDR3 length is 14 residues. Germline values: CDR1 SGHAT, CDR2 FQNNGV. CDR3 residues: CASSLVIGYDEQFF. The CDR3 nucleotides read TGTGCCAGCAGCTTAGTTATTGGGTACGATGAGCAGTTCTTC.

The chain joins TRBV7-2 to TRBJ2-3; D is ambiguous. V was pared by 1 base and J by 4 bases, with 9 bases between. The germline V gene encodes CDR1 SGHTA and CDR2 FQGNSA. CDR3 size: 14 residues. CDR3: CASSLEVTPDTQYF. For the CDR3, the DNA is TGTGCCAGCAGCTTAGAGGTGACCCCAGATACGCAGTATTTT.

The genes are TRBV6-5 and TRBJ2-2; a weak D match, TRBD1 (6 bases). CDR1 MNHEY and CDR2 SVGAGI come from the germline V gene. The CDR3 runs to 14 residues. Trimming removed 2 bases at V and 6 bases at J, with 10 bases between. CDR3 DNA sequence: TGTGCCAGCAGTTACGGCACAGGGTCCGGGGAGCTGTTTTTT. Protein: CASSYGTGSGELFF.

The chain's CDR3 is CASSFGLAGVPQETQYF. CDR3 in DNA: TGTGCCAGCAGCTTTGGACTAGCGGGAGTCCCCCAAGAGACCCAGTACTTC. The chain links TRBV7-9 to TRBJ2-5, with 13 bases fitting TRBD2. Germline CDR1 SEHNR, CDR2 FQNEAQ (reference sequence). This CDR3 has 17 residues. Unmatched junction bases numbered 5, after V lost 3 bases and J lost 1 base.

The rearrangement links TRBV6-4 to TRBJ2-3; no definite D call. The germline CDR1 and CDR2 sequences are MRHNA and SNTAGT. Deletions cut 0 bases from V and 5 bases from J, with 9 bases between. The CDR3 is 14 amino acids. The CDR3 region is CASSDSGPLDTQYF. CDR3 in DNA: TGTGCCAGCAGTGACTCAGGCCCTTTAGATACGCAGTATTTT.

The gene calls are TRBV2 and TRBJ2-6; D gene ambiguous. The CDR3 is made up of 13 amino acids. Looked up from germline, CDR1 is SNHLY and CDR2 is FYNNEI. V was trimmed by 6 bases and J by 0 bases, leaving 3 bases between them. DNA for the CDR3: TGTGCCAGCAGCCCCTCTGGGGCCAACGTCCTGACTTTC. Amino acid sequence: CASSPSGANVLTF.

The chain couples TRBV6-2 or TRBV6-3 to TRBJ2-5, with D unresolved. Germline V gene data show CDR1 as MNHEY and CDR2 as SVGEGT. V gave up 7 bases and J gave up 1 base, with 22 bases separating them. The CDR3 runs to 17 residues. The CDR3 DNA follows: TGTGCCAGCACCCCAAACCCCTTTGGCTGGGGCCAAGAGACCCAGTACTTC. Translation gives CASTPNPFGWGQETQYF.

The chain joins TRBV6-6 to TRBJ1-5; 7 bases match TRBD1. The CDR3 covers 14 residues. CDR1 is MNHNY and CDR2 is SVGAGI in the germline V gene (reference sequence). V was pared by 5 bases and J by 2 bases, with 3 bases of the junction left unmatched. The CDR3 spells CASSTGTGNQPQHF. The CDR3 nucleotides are TGTGCCAGCAGTACCGGGACAGGCAATCAGCCCCAGCATTTT.

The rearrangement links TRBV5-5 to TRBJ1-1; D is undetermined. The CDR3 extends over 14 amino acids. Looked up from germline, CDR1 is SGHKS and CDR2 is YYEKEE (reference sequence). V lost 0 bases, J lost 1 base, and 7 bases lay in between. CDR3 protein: CASSLGGSNTEAFF. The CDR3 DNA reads TGTGCCAGCAGCTTGGGCGGCTCGAACACTGAAGCTTTCTTT.